This T cell receptor beta chain was identified in a study of cytomegalovirus exposure and HLA in healthy donors. Study observations and caveats: Sequencing likely generated an artifact that appeared as a cluster of highly shared sequence variants. Among TCR sequences, most were rare, though some public TCRs appeared in many donors. Productive status was seen about 90% or about 30% of the time for most TCR beta V segments in an earlier analysis. An ancestry cluster, one associated with Asian ancestry, reportedly showed fewer N-insertions than the approximately 700-donor mean in a later analysis.

This clone was counted only a few times. What it binds is not known. Both 60 Vbeta primers and 13 Jbeta primers went into the PCR. TCRdb's copy holds only in-frame clones and misses some; the assay was immunoSEQ multiplex PCR. The table records 150,000 to 200,000 clones, 80% to 85% of them present only once. There are 14 residues in the CDR3. The ends lost 1 base at V and 5 bases at J; junction bases unmatched: 6. The V gene's germline CDR1 is SGHRS and CDR2 YFSETQ. The receptor's source is a girl aged 2-9 years in good health and CMV-seropositive. The chain has TRBV5-1 and TRBJ2-7, with 7 bases lining up with TRBD1. Material for sequencing was PBMCs. CDR3 loop: CASSLTIGGDEQYF. CDR3 DNA: TGCGCCAGCAGCTTGACGATAGGGGGCGACGAGCAGTACTTC.